These T cell receptor beta chains were read from a single sample in a study of STAT5B mutations in CD4+ large granular lymphocyte leukemia. Here immunoSEQ multiplex PCR was the method, and the copy in TCRdb shows in-frame clones only, minus some. There are about 24,000 clones in the sample; around 76% occur only once, and 0.35% to 0.45% lies in the top ten. The sample taken for sequencing was CD4+ T cells from blood buffy coats. Receptor source: a human donor in good health. Each CDR3 is given with its conserved first and last residue. The order of the fields is V gene, D gene, J gene, clone size, CDR3 protein, CDR3 DNA. A D gene is named only where the DNA matches it firmly. Clone size is shown for a subset of rows, as once, few, many or a class of expanded clone.

V gene: TRBV27; D gene: NA; J gene: TRBJ2-5; clone size: NA; CDR3 protein: CASSSQETQYF; CDR3 DNA: TGTGCCAGCAGTTCACAAGAGACCCAGTACTTC
V gene: TRBV9; D gene: NA; J gene: TRBJ2-7; clone size: once; CDR3 protein: CASSAWDNSYEQYF; CDR3 DNA: TGTGCCAGCAGCGCCTGGGACAACTCCTACGAGCAGTACTTC
V gene: TRBV7-9; D gene: NA; J gene: TRBJ1-1; clone size: few; CDR3 protein: CASSFTGLIEPFF; CDR3 DNA: TGTGCCAGCAGCTTCACAGGTCTGATAGAGCCGTTCTTT
V gene: TRBV6-4; D gene: TRBD2; J gene: TRBJ2-7; clone size: NA; CDR3 protein: CASSAPQRESSYEQYF; CDR3 DNA: TGTGCCAGCAGTGCACCTCAGCGGGAGAGCTCCTACGAGCAGTACTTC
V gene: TRBV4-1; D gene: TRBD2; J gene: TRBJ2-1; clone size: NA; CDR3 protein: CASSQPVLAGGRYNEQFF; CDR3 DNA: TGCGCCAGCAGCCAACCCGTACTAGCGGGGGGTAGGTACAATGAGCAGTTCTTC
V gene: TRBV9; D gene: NA; J gene: TRBJ2-4; clone size: NA; CDR3 protein: CASSVVDGAPHF; CDR3 DNA: TGTGCCAGCAGCGTAGTAGACGGAGCCCCCCACTTC
V gene: TRBV7-9; D gene: NA; J gene: TRBJ2-5; clone size: NA; CDR3 protein: CASSLSGRETQYF; CDR3 DNA: TGTGCCAGCAGCTTATCAGGGCGAGAGACCCAGTACTTC
V gene: TRBV30; D gene: TRBD2; J gene: TRBJ2-3; clone size: NA; CDR3 protein: CAWSVVRGTSVFSTDTQYF; CDR3 DNA: TGTGCCTGGAGTGTGGTTAGGGGGACTAGCGTTTTTAGCACAGATACGCAGTATTTT
V gene: TRBV21-1; D gene: NA; J gene: TRBJ1-1; clone size: NA; CDR3 protein: CARGGSTEAFF; CDR3 DNA: TGTGCCAGAGGGGGTAGCACTGAAGCTTTCTTT
V gene: TRBV28; D gene: TRBD1; J gene: TRBJ1-3; clone size: NA; CDR3 protein: CASSFGTGVSSGNTIYF; CDR3 DNA: TGTGCCAGCAGTTTTGGGACAGGGGTTAGCTCTGGAAACACCATATATTTT
V gene: TRBV7-6; D gene: TRBD1; J gene: TRBJ1-2; clone size: NA; CDR3 protein: CASSLGGQGANYGYTF; CDR3 DNA: TGTGCCAGCAGCTTAGGGGGGCAGGGGGCGAACTATGGCTACACCTTC
V gene: TRBV5-1; D gene: TRBD1; J gene: TRBJ1-1; clone size: NA; CDR3 protein: CASSLEGADTEAFF; CDR3 DNA: TGCGCCAGCAGCTTGGAGGGGGCAGACACTGAAGCTTTCTTT
V gene: TRBV28; D gene: TRBD2; J gene: TRBJ2-2; clone size: NA; CDR3 protein: CASRATSGGARGTGELFF; CDR3 DNA: TGTGCCAGCAGAGCGACTAGCGGGGGGGCCCGAGGCACCGGGGAGCTGTTTTTT
V gene: TRBV5-1; D gene: TRBD2; J gene: TRBJ2-1; clone size: NA; CDR3 protein: CASSSHYPLAESHNEQFF; CDR3 DNA: TGCGCCAGCAGCTCCCATTACCCTCTAGCGGAATCCCACAATGAGCAGTTCTTC
V gene: TRBV5-1; D gene: TRBD1; J gene: TRBJ2-1; clone size: NA; CDR3 protein: CASSLASQGAIYNEQFF; CDR3 DNA: TGCGCCAGCAGCTTGGCCTCTCAGGGGGCCATATACAATGAGCAGTTCTTC
V gene: TRBV6-4; D gene: NA; J gene: TRBJ2-6; clone size: NA; CDR3 protein: CASSDSGGANVLTF; CDR3 DNA: TGTGCCAGCAGTGACTCGGGGGGGGCCAACGTCCTGACTTTC
V gene: TRBV7-2; D gene: NA; J gene: TRBJ1-5; clone size: few; CDR3 protein: CASSLEGTSNQPQHF; CDR3 DNA: TGTGCCAGCAGCTTAGAGGGGACTAGCAATCAGCCCCAGCATTTT
V gene: TRBV11-3; D gene: NA; J gene: TRBJ2-1; clone size: NA; CDR3 protein: CASSLGGDYNEQFF; CDR3 DNA: TGTGCCAGCAGCTTAGGCGGGGATTACAATGAGCAGTTCTTC
V gene: TRBV6-1; D gene: NA; J gene: TRBJ1-6; clone size: NA; CDR3 protein: CASSEYDSSYNSPLHF; CDR3 DNA: TGTGCCAGCAGTGAATATGACAGCTCCTATAATTCACCCCTCCACTTT
V gene: TRBV28; D gene: NA; J gene: TRBJ1-3; clone size: NA; CDR3 protein: CASSLLGVSGNTIYF; CDR3 DNA: TGTGCCAGCAGTTTATTGGGTGTCTCTGGAAACACCATATATTTT
V gene: TRBV5-4; D gene: NA; J gene: TRBJ2-2; clone size: NA; CDR3 protein: CASSGRSATGELFF; CDR3 DNA: TGTGCCAGCAGCGGGAGATCCGCAACCGGGGAGCTGTTTTTT
V gene: TRBV4-3; D gene: NA; J gene: TRBJ2-6; clone size: once; CDR3 protein: CASSPVGAGANVLTF; CDR3 DNA: TGCGCCAGCAGCCCAGTTGGGGCTGGGGCCAACGTCCTGACTTTC
V gene: TRBV10-3; D gene: NA; J gene: TRBJ2-1; clone size: NA; CDR3 protein: CAISMDTSSYNEQFF; CDR3 DNA: TGTGCCATCAGTATGGACACAAGCTCCTACAATGAGCAGTTCTTC
V gene: TRBV30; D gene: NA; J gene: TRBJ2-7; clone size: NA; CDR3 protein: CAWRAETYEQYF; CDR3 DNA: TGTGCCTGGAGGGCGGAAACCTACGAGCAGTACTTC
V gene: TRBV28; D gene: TRBD1; J gene: TRBJ2-7; clone size: NA; CDR3 protein: CASSLVGQGYEQYF; CDR3 DNA: TGTGCCAGCAGTTTAGTGGGACAGGGCTACGAGCAGTACTTC
V gene: TRBV7-9; D gene: TRBD1; J gene: TRBJ2-7; clone size: NA; CDR3 protein: CASSTWGQTAYEQYF; CDR3 DNA: TGTGCCAGCAGCACTTGGGGACAGACCGCCTACGAGCAGTACTTC